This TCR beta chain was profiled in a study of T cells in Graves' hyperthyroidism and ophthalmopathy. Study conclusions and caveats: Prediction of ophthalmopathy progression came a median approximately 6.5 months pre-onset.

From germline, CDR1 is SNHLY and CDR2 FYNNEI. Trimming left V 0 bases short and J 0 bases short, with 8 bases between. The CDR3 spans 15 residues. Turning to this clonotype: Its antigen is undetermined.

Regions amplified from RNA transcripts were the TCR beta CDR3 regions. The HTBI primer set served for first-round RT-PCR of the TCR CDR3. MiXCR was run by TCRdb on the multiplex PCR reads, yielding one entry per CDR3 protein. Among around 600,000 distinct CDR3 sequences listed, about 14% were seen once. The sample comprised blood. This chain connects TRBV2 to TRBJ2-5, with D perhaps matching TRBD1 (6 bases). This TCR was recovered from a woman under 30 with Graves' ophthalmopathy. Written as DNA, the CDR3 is TGTGCCAGCAGTGAAGCAAGGACAGACCAAGAGACCCAGTACTTC. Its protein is CASSEARTDQETQYF.